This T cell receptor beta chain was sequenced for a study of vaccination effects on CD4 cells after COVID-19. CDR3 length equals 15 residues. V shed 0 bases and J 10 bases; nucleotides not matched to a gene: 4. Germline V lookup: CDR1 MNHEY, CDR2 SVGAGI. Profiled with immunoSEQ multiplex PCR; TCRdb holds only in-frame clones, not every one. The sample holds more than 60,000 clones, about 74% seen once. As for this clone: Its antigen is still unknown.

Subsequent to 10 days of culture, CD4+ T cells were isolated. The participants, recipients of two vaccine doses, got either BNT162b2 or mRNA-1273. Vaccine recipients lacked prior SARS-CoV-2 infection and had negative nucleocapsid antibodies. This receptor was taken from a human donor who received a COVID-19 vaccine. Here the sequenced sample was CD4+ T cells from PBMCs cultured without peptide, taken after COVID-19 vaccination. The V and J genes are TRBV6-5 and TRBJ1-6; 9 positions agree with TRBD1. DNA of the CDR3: TGTGCCAGCAGTTACTCGGACAGGGGAGGCTCACCCCTCCACTTT. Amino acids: CASSYSDRGGSPLHF.